A selection of T cell receptor beta chains follows, all from one sample in a study of blood T cell repertoires in COVID-19. Some clones are missing from TCRdb's copy, which holds only in-frame ones; the method was immunoSEQ multiplex PCR. The data contain 280,000 or so clones, around 92% of them seen just once; the ten biggest clones take up 2.5% to 3.5%. The sample was PBMCs or T cells enriched from blood (not recorded which). The source is a woman aged 45-59 years who had been exposed to COVID-19. Both conserved end residues are part of each CDR3. The D gene is left open where the match is weak. Size tells how often a clone was seen (once, few, many) or the class of an expanded clone, and some rows leave it out.

V	J	size	D	DNA	CDR3
TRBV14	TRBJ2-3	.	TRBD2	TGTGCCAGCAGCCACCCATACGGGGGGGAAGCAGATACGCAGTATTTT	CASSHPYGGEADTQYF
TRBV19	TRBJ1-4	.	.	TGTGCCAGTAGTATAGGCGCGGGAACTAATGAAAAACTGTTTTTT	CASSIGAGTNEKLFF
TRBV11-1	TRBJ2-7	.	.	TGTGCCAGCAGCCCAGGCGCTGGGGCTGCCGAGCAGTACTTC	CASSPGAGAAEQYF
TRBV2	TRBJ2-2	.	TRBD2	TGTGCCAGCAGGGGACTAGAGGGCACCGGGGAGCTGTTTTTT	CASRGLEGTGELFF
TRBV6-5	TRBJ2-2	.	TRBD1	TGTGCCAGCAGGGGGACAGGGTCCACCGGGGAGCTGTTTTTT	CASRGTGSTGELFF
TRBV7-8	TRBJ2-5	.	.	TGTGCCAGCAGCTTAGTTGGAGGGACCCTTAAAGAGACCCAGTACTTC	CASSLVGGTLKETQYF
TRBV6-1	TRBJ1-2	.	.	TGTGCCAGCAGTGAAGCGACCGGGAACTATGGCTACACCTTC	CASSEATGNYGYTF
TRBV28	TRBJ1-5	.	.	TGTGCCAGCAGTTTATGGGGGACTACCCTTCGGTTGAGCAATCAGCCCCAGCATTTT	CASSLWGTTLRLSNQPQHF
TRBV27	TRBJ2-3	.	TRBD2	TGTGCCAGCACCAAGCGGGGCTTCACAGATACGCAGTATTTT	CASTKRGFTDTQYF
TRBV10-3	TRBJ2-7	.	TRBD1	TGTGCCATCAGTGACGGGAAGGGGGCAACCTACGAGCAGTACTTC	CAISDGKGATYEQYF
TRBV27	TRBJ2-6	.	.	TGTGCCAGCCGGTCTTCTGGGGCCAACGTCCTGACTTTC	CASRSSGANVLTF
TRBV6-1	TRBJ1-5	.	.	TGTGCCAGCAGTGAGAGACAGCCCAATCAGCCCCAGCATTTT	CASSERQPNQPQHF
TRBV18	TRBJ2-1	.	TRBD2	TGTGCCAGCTCACCACCTAGCGGGGGACTCCAGGGAAATGAGCAGTTCTTC	CASSPPSGGLQGNEQFF
TRBV7-2	TRBJ1-2	.	.	TGTGCCAGCAGTTGGGGAGACACCCTTCGTAACTATGGCTACACCTTC	CASSWGDTLRNYGYTF
TRBV5-1	TRBJ1-2	few	.	TGCGCCAGCAGCTTGGATGGTCTAAGCTATGGCTACACCTTC	CASSLDGLSYGYTF
TRBV3-1/TRBV3-2	TRBJ2-7	.	TRBD2	TGTGCCAGCAGCCGGACTAGTTCTCTCGAGCAGTACTTC	CASSRTSSLEQYF
TRBV10-3	TRBJ1-5	.	.	TGTGCCGCGGGTCCCGCGGGGGTTCGCACGGCCCAGCATTTT	CAAGPAGVRTAQHF
TRBV7-9	TRBJ2-3	.	.	TGTGCCAGCAGCCTGGACATCACAGATACGCAGTATTTT	CASSLDITDTQYF
TRBV5-1	TRBJ2-1	.	TRBD2	TGCGCCAGCAGCTGGGCCGGGACTAGCGGGGGGGCCGATAATGAGCAGTTCTTC	CASSWAGTSGGADNEQFF
TRBV30	TRBJ2-2	.	.	TGTGCCTGGAGGCTGCGGGACACCGGGGAGCTGTTTTTT	CAWRLRDTGELFF
TRBV6-2/TRBV6-3	TRBJ2-1	.	.	TGTGCCAGCAGTTACTTCGGGACATACGACAATGAGCAGTTCTTC	CASSYFGTYDNEQFF
TRBV2	TRBJ1-1	.	.	TGTGCCAGCAGTGGGTCCCCCTCAGGTAACACTGAAGCTTTCTTT	CASSGSPSGNTEAFF
TRBV19	TRBJ1-2	.	.	TGTGCCAGTAGTATTAAGGAGGGGAGCTATGGCTACACCTTC	CASSIKEGSYGYTF
TRBV30	TRBJ1-3	.	.	TGTGCCTTGGCGGCGATCTATTCTACTGGAAACACCATATATTTT	CALAAIYSTGNTIYF
TRBV4-1	TRBJ1-1	.	.	TGCGCCAGCAGCCAAGATGTCGGCGGCCACACTGAAGCTTTCTTT	CASSQDVGGHTEAFF
TRBV5-4	TRBJ2-7	.	.	TGTGCCAGCAGTTTCAGGACACACCATTTCTCCTACGAGCAGTACTTC	CASSFRTHHFSYEQYF
TRBV19	TRBJ1-5	.	TRBD1	TGTGCCAGTAGTCGGACAGGGGCAAATCAGCCCCAGCATTTT	CASSRTGANQPQHF
TRBV13	TRBJ1-6	.	TRBD1	TGTGCCAGCAGCTTAATGGGGACAGTAAATTCACCCCTCCACTTT	CASSLMGTVNSPLHF
TRBV28	TRBJ1-2	.	TRBD1	TGTGCCAGCAGTTTCAGGGACAGGGGGTCTGGCTACACCTTC	CASSFRDRGSGYTF
TRBV6-2/TRBV6-3	TRBJ1-5	.	.	TGTGCCAGCAGCCCTTTAGGGCTACAGGGTGCCAATCAGCCCCAGCATTTT	CASSPLGLQGANQPQHF
TRBV5-4	TRBJ1-5	.	.	TGTGCCAGCAGCCCGGGATGGGGTCAGGATCAGCCCCAGCATTTT	CASSPGWGQDQPQHF
TRBV3-1/TRBV3-2	TRBJ2-5	.	TRBD1	TGTGCCAGCAGCCGACGGACAGGGCAAGAGACCCAGTACTTC	CASSRRTGQETQYF
TRBV18	TRBJ2-7	.	TRBD1	TGTGCCAGCTCACCTAGGACAGGGGTATCCTACGAGCAGTACTTC	CASSPRTGVSYEQYF
TRBV29-1	TRBJ1-1	.	.	TGCAGCGGGACTTCGATCTGGAACACTGAAGCTTTCTTT	CSGTSIWNTEAFF
TRBV5-4	TRBJ1-4	.	TRBD1	TGTGCCAGCAGCCGATCAACAGGGGCTAATGAAAAACTGTTTTTT	CASSRSTGANEKLFF
TRBV27	TRBJ1-2	.	TRBD1	TGTGCCAGCAGTTACCGGGACAGGGGTCCCTATGGCTACACCTTC	CASSYRDRGPYGYTF
TRBV6-5	TRBJ1-2	.	.	TGTGCCAGAATCGGGGTCAACTATGGCTACACCTTC	CARIGVNYGYTF
TRBV13	TRBJ2-7	.	.	TGTGCCAGCAGCTTATTAAACAGGGGAGGCGAGCAGTACTTC	CASSLLNRGGEQYF
TRBV3-1/TRBV3-2	TRBJ1-1	.	.	TGTGCCAGCAGCCCCCGGGACAAGTGGGGCACTGAAGCTTTCTTT	CASSPRDKWGTEAFF
TRBV7-9	TRBJ1-1	once	.	TGTGCCAGCAGCTTAGATTCAGGGGTCACTGAAGCTTTCTTT	CASSLDSGVTEAFF
TRBV3-1/TRBV3-2	TRBJ1-3	few	TRBD1	TGTGCCAGCAGCCTACGACAGGGCGGAAACACCATATATTTT	CASSLRQGGNTIYF
TRBV5-4	TRBJ2-3	.	TRBD2	TGTGCCAGCAGCCCGGGCCTTCTAGCGGGGGCTCCAGAGGATACGCAGTATTTT	CASSPGLLAGAPEDTQYF
TRBV4-1	TRBJ2-3	.	.	TGCGCCAGCAGCCACGAGGGAAATCTCCGGAATACGCAGTATTTT	CASSHEGNLRNTQYF
TRBV19	TRBJ1-2	.	.	TGTGCCAGTGCTCGAGGGGGTCGCTATGGCTACACCTTC	CASARGGRYGYTF
TRBV28	TRBJ1-5	.	.	TGTGCCAGCAGTTTGGCCCAGGGGCGGCAGCCCCAGCATTTT	CASSLAQGRQPQHF
TRBV30	TRBJ1-2	.	TRBD1	TGTGCCTGGGGGACAGGACCCTATGGCTACACCTTC	CAWGTGPYGYTF
TRBV3-1/TRBV3-2	TRBJ1-5	.	TRBD1	TGTGCCAGCAGCCGAGGACAGGGGTTAGAGCCCCAGCATTTT	CASSRGQGLEPQHF
TRBV6-2/TRBV6-3	TRBJ1-2	.	TRBD1	TGTGCCAGCAGTTACTCACCGGGACAGAGGTACACCTTC	CASSYSPGQRYTF
TRBV13	TRBJ2-7	.	.	TGTGCCAGCAGTTTCGGGACTTCAAGTACCTACGAGCAGTACTTC	CASSFGTSSTYEQYF